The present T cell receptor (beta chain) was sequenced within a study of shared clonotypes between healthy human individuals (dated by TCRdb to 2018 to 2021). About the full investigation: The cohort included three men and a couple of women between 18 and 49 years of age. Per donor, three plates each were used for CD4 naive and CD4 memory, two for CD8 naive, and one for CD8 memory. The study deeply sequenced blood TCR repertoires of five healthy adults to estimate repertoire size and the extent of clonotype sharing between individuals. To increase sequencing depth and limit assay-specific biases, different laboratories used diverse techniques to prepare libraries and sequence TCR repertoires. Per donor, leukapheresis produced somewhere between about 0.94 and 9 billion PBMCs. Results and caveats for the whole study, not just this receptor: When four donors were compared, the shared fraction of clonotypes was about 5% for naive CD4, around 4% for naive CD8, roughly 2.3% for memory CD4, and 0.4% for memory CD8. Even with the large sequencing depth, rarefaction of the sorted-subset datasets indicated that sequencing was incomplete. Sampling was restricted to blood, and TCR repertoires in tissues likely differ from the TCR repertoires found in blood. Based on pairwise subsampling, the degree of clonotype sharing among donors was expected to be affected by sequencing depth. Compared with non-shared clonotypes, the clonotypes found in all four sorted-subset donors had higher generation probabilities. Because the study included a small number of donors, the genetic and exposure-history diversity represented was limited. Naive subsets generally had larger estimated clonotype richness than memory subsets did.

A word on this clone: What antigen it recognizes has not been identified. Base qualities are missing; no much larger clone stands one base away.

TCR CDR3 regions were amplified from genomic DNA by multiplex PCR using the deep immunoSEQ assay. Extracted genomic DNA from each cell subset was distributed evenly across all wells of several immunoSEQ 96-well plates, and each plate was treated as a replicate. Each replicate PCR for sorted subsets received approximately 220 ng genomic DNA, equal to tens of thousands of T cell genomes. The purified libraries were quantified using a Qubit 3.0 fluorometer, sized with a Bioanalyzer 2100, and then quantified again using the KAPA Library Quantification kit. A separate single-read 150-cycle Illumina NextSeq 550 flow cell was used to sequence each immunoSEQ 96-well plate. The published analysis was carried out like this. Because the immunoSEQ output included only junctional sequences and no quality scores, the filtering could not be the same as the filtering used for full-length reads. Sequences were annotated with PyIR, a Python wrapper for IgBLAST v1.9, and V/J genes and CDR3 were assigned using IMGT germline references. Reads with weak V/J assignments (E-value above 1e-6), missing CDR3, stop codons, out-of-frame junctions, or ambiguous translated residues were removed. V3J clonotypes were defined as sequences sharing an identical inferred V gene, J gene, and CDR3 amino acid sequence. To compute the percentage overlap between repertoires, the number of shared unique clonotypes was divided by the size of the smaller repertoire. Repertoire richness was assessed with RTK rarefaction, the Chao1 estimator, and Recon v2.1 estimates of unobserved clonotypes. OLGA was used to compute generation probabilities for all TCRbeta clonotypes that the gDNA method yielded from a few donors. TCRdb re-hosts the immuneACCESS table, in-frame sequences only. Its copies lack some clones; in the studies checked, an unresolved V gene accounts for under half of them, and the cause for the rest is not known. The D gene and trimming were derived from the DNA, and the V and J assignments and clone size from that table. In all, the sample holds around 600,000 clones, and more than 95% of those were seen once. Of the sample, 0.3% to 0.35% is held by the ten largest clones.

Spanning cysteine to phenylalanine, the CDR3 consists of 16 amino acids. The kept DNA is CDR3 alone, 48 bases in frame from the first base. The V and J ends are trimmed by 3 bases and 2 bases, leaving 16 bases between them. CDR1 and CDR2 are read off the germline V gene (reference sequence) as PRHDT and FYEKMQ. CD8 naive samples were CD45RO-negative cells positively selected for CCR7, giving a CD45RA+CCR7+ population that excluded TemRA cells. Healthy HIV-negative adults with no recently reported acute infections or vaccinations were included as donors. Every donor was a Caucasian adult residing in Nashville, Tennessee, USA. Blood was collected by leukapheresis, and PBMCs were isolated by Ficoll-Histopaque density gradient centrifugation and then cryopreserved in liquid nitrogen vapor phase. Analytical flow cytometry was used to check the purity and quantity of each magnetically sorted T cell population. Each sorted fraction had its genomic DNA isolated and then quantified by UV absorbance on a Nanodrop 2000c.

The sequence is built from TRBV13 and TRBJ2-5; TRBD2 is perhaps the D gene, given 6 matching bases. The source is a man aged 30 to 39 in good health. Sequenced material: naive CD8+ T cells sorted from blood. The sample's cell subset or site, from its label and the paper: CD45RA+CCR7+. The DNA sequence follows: TGTGCCAGCAGCTTGGATCGACTAGAGCGGCAAGAGACCCAGTACTTC. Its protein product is CASSLDRLERQETQYF.